Reported below is one T cell receptor (beta chain). What it binds is not known. Clones were read by immunoSEQ multiplex PCR, and TCRdb kept only the in-frame ones, dropping some. The data hold about 96,000 clones, with roughly 90% observed a single time. This sample was included in a study of T cell responses to AZD1222 COVID-19 vaccine. Across the study: It was second doses at about 4 or about 12 weeks that were pooled. Study conclusions and caveats: Clonal diversity was possibly underestimated, and white British individuals and females predominated among donors. Two doses of AZD1222 preceded a rise in Spike-specific TCR breadth and depth. Close to half of spike-specific TCRs reportedly recognize unmutated variant regions.

The sequence was obtained from an adult in good health. The sequences come from peripheral blood, collected on day 0 of AZD1222 vaccination.

Written as DNA, the CDR3 is TGTGCCAGTAGTATGGGTACCGGGGCCACCTACGAGCAGTACTTC. It translates to CASSMGTGATYEQYF. The chain combines TRBV19 with TRBJ2-7; D possibly matches TRBD1 or TRBD2 (5 bases each). The CDR3 extends over 15 amino acids. V was clipped by 3 bases and J by 2 bases, with 14 bases between them. Germline loops: CDR1 LNHDA, CDR2 SQIVND (reference sequence).